The 5 T cell receptor beta chains in this list originate from one sample, sequenced in a study of blood T cells in healthy people across ages (dated by TCRdb to 2015 to 2017). The library was built by means of 5' RACE. The second PCR ran for about 6 to 12 cycles and used a J-beta primer mix along with a sample-barcoded 5' primer. In-frame beta chains were kept once TCRdb had trimmed the public reads at Q25 with fastp and called clones with MiXCR. Rows with one shared CDR3 protein collapse into an entry with the most common genes and DNA. The table for this sample lists 1.8 million or so distinct CDR3 sequences; approximately 39% of them were counted only once. The top ten clonotypes cover about 23% of the sample. The sequenced sample consisted of blood. These receptors were collected from a human donor in good health.

This clonotype was counted between two and nine times. This rearrangement joins TRBV20-1 to TRBJ2-7; D is ambiguous. CDR3 length equals 13 residues. The germline V and J ends were trimmed by 7 bases and 2 bases, with 15 bases remaining between them. Looked up from germline, CDR1 is DFQATT and CDR2 is SNEGSKA (reference sequence). The CDR3 bases are TGCAGTGTCGTCAGTCGACGTACCTACGAGCAGTACTTC. It is translated as CSVVSRRTYEQYF.

This clonotype was detected a few times. The chain carries TRBV20-1 and TRBJ2-3; the match to TRBD2 covers 8 bases. The CDR3 is 14 residues long. Per germline, CDR1 DFQATT and CDR2 SNEGSKA (reference sequence). Losses at the gene ends were 6 bases for V and 0 bases for J; bases not matched to a gene: 5. CDR3: CSAETSVSTDTQYF. The CDR3 DNA follows: TGCAGTGCAGAGACTAGCGTGAGCACAGATACGCAGTATTTT.

The genes are TRBV5-5 and TRBJ1-1; 7 nucleotides match TRBD1. There are 13 residues in the CDR3. Trimming took 1 base from V and 7 from J; bases not matched to a gene: 4. Germline V gene sequence: CDR1 SGHKS, CDR2 YYEKEE (reference sequence). CDR3 in DNA: TGTGCCAGCAGCTTGCCGGGACAGATTGAAGCTTTCTTT. Amino acids: CASSLPGQIEAFF.

This clonotype was counted only a few times. This chain uses TRBV27 with TRBJ1-5; D uncertain. This CDR3 spans 13 amino acids. CDR1 and CDR2 (germline): MNHEY, SMNVEV (reference sequence). The V end was cut by 3 bases, the J end by 7 bases, with 10 bases between. The CDR3 region is CASSFQETQPQHF. Written as DNA, the CDR3 is TGTGCCAGCAGTTTTCAAGAAACACAGCCCCAGCATTTT.

This clonotype was detected only a few times. The V call is TRBV7-2, the J call TRBJ1-1, with D uncertain. The CDR3 consists of 13 residues. Germline CDR1 and CDR2: SGHTA and FQGNSA. V was trimmed by 0 bases and J by 4 bases, leaving 6 bases between them. The CDR3 sequence: CASSLAVFTEAFF. CDR3 nucleotides: TGTGCCAGCAGCTTAGCGGTCTTCACTGAAGCTTTCTTT. Supplemented by reference TRBV7-2 and TRBJ1-1, the full variable domain reads GAGVSQSPSNKVTEKGKDVELRCDPISGHTALYWYRQSLGQGLEFLIYFQGNSAPDKSGLPSDRFSAERTGGSVSTLTIQRTQQEDSAVYLCASSLAVFTEAFFGQGTRLTVV.